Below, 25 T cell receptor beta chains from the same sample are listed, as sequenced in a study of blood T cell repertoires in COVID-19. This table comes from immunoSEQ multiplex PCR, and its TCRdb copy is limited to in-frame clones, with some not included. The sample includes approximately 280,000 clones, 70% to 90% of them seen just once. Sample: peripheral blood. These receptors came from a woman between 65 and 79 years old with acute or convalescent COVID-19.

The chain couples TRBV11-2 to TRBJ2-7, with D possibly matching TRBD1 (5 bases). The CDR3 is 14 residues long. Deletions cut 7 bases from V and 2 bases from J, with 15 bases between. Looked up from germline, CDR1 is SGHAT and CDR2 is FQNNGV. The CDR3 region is CASTDTPKPYEQYF. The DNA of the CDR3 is TGTGCCAGCACGGACACGCCGAAACCCTACGAGCAGTACTTC.

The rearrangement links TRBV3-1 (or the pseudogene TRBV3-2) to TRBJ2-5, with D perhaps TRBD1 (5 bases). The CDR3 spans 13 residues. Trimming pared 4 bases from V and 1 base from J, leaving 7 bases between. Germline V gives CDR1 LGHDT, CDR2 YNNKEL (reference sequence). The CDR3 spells CASSRGAQETQYF. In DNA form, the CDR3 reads TGTGCCAGCAGCCGTGGGGCCCAAGAGACCCAGTACTTC.

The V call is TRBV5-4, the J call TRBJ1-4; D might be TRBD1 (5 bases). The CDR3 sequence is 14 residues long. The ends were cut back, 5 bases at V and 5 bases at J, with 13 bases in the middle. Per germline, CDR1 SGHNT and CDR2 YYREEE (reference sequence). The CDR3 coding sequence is TGTGCCAGCAGTCCGGGGGGGGGAAATGAAAAACTGTTTTTT. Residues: CASSPGGGNEKLFF.

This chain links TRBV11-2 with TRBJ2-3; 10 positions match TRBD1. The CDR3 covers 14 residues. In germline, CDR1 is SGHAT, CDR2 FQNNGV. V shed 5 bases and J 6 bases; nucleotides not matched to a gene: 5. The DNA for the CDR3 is TGTGCCAGCAGCCTAGGACAGGGGGTGGATACGCAGTATTTT. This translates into CASSLGQGVDTQYF. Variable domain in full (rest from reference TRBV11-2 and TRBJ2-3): EAGVAQSPRYKIIEKRQSVAFWCNPISGHATLYWYQQILGQGPKLLIQFQNNGVVDDSQLPKDRFSAERLKGVDSTLKIQPAKLEDSAVYLCASSLGQGVDTQYFGPGTRLTVL.

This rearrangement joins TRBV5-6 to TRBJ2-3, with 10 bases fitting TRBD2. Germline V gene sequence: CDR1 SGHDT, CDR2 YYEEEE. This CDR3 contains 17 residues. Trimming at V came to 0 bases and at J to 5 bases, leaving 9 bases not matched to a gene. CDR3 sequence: CASSLEIAGGGRDTQYF. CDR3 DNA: TGTGCCAGCAGCTTGGAGATAGCGGGGGGCGGGAGAGATACGCAGTATTTT.

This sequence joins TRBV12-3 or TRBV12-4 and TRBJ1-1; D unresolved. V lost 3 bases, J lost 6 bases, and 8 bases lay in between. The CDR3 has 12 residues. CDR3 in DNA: TGTGCCAGCAGTTTTCCCGGAGCTGAAGCTTTCTTT. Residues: CASSFPGAEAFF.

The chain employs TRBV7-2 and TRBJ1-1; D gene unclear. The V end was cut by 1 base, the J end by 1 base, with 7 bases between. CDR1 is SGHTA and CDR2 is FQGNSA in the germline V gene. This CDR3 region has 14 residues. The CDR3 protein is CASSLEPGNTEAFF. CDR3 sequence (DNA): TGTGCCAGCAGCTTAGAGCCGGGGAACACTGAAGCTTTCTTT.

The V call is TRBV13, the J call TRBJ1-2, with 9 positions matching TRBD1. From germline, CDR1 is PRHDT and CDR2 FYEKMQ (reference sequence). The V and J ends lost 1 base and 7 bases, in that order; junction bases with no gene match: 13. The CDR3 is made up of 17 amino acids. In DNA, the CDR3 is TGTGCCAGCAGCTTAGTAACGGGACAGGGCCCTTTTGGTGGCTACACCTTC. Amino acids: CASSLVTGQGPFGGYTF.

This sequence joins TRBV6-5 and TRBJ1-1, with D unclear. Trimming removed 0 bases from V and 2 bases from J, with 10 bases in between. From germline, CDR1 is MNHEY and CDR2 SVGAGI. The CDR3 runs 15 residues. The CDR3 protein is CASSYSMTGNTEAFF. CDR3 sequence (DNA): TGTGCCAGCAGTTACTCGATGACGGGAAACACTGAAGCTTTCTTT.

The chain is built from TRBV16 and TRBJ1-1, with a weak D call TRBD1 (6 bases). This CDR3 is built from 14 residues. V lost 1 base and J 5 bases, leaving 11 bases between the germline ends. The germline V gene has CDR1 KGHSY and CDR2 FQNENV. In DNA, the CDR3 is TGTGCCAGCAGCCAATACAGGGCAGGGACTGAAGCTTTCTTT. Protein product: CASSQYRAGTEAFF. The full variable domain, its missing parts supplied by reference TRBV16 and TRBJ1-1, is GEEVAQTPKHLVRGEGQKAKLYCAPIKGHSYVFWYQQVLKNEFKFLISFQNENVFDETGMPKERFSAKCLPNSPCSLEIQATKLEDSAVYFCASSQYRAGTEAFFGQGTRLTVV.

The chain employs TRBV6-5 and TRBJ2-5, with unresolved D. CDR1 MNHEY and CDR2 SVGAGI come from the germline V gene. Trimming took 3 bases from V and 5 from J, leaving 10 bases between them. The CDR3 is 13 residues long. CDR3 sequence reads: CASSYARRETQYF. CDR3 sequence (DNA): TGTGCCAGCAGTTATGCCCGTCGGGAGACCCAGTACTTC.

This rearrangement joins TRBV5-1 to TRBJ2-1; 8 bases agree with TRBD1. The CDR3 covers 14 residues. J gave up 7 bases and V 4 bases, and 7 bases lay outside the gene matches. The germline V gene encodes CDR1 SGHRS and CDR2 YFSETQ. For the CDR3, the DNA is TGCGCCAGCAGCCCCGGACAGGGAAGGAATGAGCAGTTCTTC. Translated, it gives CASSPGQGRNEQFF.

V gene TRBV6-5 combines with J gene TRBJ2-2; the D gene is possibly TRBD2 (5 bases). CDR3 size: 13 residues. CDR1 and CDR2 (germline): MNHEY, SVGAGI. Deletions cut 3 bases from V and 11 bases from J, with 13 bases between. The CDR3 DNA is TGTGCCAGCAGTTATGAGAGCGGTTTAGAGCTGTTTTTT. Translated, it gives CASSYESGLELFF.

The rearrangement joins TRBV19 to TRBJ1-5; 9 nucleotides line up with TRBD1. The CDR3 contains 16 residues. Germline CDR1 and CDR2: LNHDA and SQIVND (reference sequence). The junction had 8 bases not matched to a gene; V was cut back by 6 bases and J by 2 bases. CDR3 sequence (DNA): TGTGCCAGTAGGGCTCACCGGGACAGGGGCAATCAGCCCCAGCATTTT. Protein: CASRAHRDRGNQPQHF.

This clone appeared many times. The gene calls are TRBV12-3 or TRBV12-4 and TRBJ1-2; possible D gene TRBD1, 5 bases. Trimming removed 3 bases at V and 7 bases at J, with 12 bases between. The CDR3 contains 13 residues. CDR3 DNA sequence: TGTGCCAGCAGTTTTATCGGGGGAGGTGGCTACACCTTC. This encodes CASSFIGGGGYTF.

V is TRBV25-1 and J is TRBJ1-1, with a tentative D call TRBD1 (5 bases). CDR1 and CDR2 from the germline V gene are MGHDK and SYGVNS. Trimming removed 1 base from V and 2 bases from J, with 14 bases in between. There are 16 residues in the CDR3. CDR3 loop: CASSELGVTDNTEAFF. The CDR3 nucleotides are TGTGCCAGCAGTGAATTAGGGGTAACAGATAACACTGAAGCTTTCTTT.

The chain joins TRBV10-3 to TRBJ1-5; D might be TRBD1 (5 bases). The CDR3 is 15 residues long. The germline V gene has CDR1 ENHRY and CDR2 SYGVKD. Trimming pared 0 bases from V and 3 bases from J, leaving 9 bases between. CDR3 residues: CAISESREINQPQHF. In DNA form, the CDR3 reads TGTGCCATCAGTGAGTCCAGGGAAATCAATCAGCCCCAGCATTTT.

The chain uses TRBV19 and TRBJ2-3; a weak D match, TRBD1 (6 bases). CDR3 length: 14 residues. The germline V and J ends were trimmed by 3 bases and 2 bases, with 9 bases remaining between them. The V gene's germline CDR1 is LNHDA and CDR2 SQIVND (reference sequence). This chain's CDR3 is CASSMGHSTDTQYF. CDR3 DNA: TGTGCCAGTAGTATGGGACACTCCACAGATACGCAGTATTTT.

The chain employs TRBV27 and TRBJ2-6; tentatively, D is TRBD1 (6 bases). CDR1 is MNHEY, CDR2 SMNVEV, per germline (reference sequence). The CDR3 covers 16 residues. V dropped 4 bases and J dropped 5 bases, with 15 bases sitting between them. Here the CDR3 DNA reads TGTGCCAGCAGTTCACAGGGCTATCCTAGGGCCAACGTCCTGACTTTC. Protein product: CASSSQGYPRANVLTF.

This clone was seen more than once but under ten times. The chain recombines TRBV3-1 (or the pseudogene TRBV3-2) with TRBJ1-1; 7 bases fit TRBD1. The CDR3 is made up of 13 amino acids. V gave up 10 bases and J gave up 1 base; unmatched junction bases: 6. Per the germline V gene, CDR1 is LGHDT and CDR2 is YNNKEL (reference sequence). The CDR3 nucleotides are TGTGCCACCCGCGACAGGGAGAACACTGAAGCTTTCTTT. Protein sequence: CATRDRENTEAFF.

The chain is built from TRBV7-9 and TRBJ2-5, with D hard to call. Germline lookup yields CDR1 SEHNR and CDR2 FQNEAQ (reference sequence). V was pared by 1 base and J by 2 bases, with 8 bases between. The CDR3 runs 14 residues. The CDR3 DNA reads TGTGCCAGCAGCTTAGTGAGAGAACAAGAGACCCAGTACTTC. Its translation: CASSLVREQETQYF. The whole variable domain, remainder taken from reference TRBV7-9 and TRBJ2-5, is DTGVSQNPRHKITKRGQNVTFRCDPISEHNRLYWYRQTLGQGPEFLTYFQNEAQLEKSRLLSDRFSAERPKGSFSTLEIQRTEQGDSAMYLCASSLVREQETQYFGPGTRLLVL.

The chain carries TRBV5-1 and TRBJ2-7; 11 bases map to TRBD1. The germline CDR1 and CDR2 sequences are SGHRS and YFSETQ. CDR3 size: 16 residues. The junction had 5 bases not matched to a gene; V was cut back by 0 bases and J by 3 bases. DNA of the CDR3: TGCGCCAGCAGCTTGGGAGCCGGGACAGGGGGCTACGAGCAGTACTTC. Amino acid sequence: CASSLGAGTGGYEQYF.

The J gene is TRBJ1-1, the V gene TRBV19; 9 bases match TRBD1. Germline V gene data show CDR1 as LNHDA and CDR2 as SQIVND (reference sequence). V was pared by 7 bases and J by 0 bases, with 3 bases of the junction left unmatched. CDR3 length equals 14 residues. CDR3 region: CASIDRGMNTEAFF. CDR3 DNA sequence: TGTGCCAGTATTGACAGGGGGATGAACACTGAAGCTTTCTTT.

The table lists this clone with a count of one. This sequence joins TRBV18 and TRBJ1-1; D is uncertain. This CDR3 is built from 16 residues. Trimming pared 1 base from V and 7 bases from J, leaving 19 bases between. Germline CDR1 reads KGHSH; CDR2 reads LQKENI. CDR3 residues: CASSPQEGGRLSEAFF. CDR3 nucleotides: TGTGCCAGCTCACCACAGGAGGGTGGAAGGCTAAGTGAAGCTTTCTTT.

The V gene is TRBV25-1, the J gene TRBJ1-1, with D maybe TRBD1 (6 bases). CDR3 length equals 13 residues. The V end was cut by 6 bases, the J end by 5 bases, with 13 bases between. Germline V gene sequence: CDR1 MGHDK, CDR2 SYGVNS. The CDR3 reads CASRGTGRTEAFF. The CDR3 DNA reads TGTGCCAGCAGGGGAACAGGGAGAACTGAAGCTTTCTTT.